A few counts support the clone carrying this T cell receptor (beta chain). Its specificity is not known. These data belong to a study of blood T cells in healthy people across ages. Overall study findings and caveats: Fewer expanded clones and more diversity marked long-lived versus aged donors.

A second about 7 to 11 cycle PCR used barcoded and J-beta primers. TCRdb itself ran the 5' RACE reads through MiXCR, one entry per CDR3 protein. The table lists under 800,000 distinct CDR3 sequences, roughly 21% of them singletons. V trimming: 6 bases; J trimming: 0 bases; junction bases outside the gene matches: 5. Germline values: CDR1 KGHDR, CDR2 SFDVKD. This CDR3 region has 15 residues. The sequence came from a man between 65 and 85 years old in good health. Sequencing was performed on blood. The chain recombines TRBV24-1 with TRBJ2-3, with 7 bases lining up with TRBD2. The CDR3 coding sequence is TGTGCCACCAGTCTGGCGGGAGTAAGCACAGATACGCAGTATTTT. Its translation is CATSLAGVSTDTQYF.